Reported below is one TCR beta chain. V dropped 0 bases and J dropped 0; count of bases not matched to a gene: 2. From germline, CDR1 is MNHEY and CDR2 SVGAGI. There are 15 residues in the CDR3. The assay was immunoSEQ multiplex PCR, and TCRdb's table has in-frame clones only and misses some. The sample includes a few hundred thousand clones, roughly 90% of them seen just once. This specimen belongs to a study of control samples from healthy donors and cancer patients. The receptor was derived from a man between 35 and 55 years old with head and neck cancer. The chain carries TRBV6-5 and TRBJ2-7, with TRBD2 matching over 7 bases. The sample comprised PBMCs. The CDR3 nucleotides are TGTGCCAGCAGTTACTCCTCGGGAGGCTCCTACGAGCAGTACTTC. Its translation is CASSYSSGGSYEQYF.